The next 8 T cell receptor beta chains were all read from a single sample in a study of blood T cell repertoires in COVID-19. The method was immunoSEQ multiplex PCR; TCRdb's version includes in-frame clones alone and lacks a portion of them. This sample has about 140,000 clones; roughly 90% occur once, and the top ten carry 10% to 13%. The sequenced sample consisted of peripheral blood. The receptors shown here come from a man in his fifties with active or convalescent COVID-19.

This chain joins TRBV19 and TRBJ2-7; D perhaps matches TRBD1 (7 bases). This CDR3 contains 13 residues. Per the germline V gene, CDR1 is LNHDA and CDR2 is SQIVND (reference sequence). The V gene lost 6 bases and the J gene lost 5 bases, with 14 bases spanning the gap. As DNA, the CDR3 is TGTGCCAGTAGACCGGCAGGGGGGAACGAGCAGTACTTC. It is translated as CASRPAGGNEQYF.

The genes are TRBV11-1 and TRBJ2-4; weak D call: TRBD1 (6 bases). The CDR3 sequence is 15 residues long. Trimming left V 3 bases short and J 2 bases short, with 11 bases between. CDR1 and CDR2 (germline): SGHAT, FQDESV (reference sequence). The CDR3 protein is CASSLVGGTKNIQYF. In DNA, the CDR3 is TGTGCCAGCAGCTTGGTAGGGGGAACCAAAAACATTCAGTACTTC.

The chain uses TRBV7-2 and TRBJ2-7; no reliable D call. Trimming took 1 base from V and 6 from J, leaving 10 bases between them. CDR1 is SGHTA, CDR2 FQGNSA, per germline. The CDR3 length is 13 residues. CDR3 nucleotides: TGTGCCAGCAGCTTAGTACAGTACTCCGAGCAGTACTTC. Translation gives CASSLVQYSEQYF.

The chain recombines TRBV7-8 with TRBJ1-2; 7 nucleotides line up with TRBD1. Germline CDR1 reads SGHVS; CDR2 reads FQNEAQ. V gave up 1 base and J gave up 5 bases; unmatched junction bases: 7. The CDR3 spans 15 residues. Written as DNA, the CDR3 is TGTGCCAGCAGCTTAGAAAAGACAGGGATTTATGGCTACACCTTC. Protein product: CASSLEKTGIYGYTF. The full variable domain, in which reference TRBV7-8 and TRBJ1-2 provide the parts outside the CDR3, is GAGVSQSPRYKVAKRGQDVALRCDPISGHVSLFWYQQALGQGPEFLTYFQNEAQLDKSGLPSDRFFAERPEGSVSTLKIQRTQQEDSAVYLCASSLEKTGIYGYTFGSGTRLTVV.

The genes are TRBV7-2 and TRBJ1-1; tentatively, D is TRBD1 (6 bases). Trimming removed 4 bases at V and 1 base at J, with 10 bases between. This CDR3 contains 14 residues. From germline, CDR1 is SGHTA and CDR2 FQGNSA. DNA for the CDR3: TGTGCCAGCAGCTCACAGGGCCCGAACACTGAAGCTTTCTTT. Its protein product is CASSSQGPNTEAFF.

The rearrangement joins TRBV20-1 to TRBJ1-2; D is perhaps TRBD1 (5 bases). Germline lookup yields CDR1 DFQATT and CDR2 SNEGSKA (reference sequence). Trimming cost V 3 bases and J 5 bases, with 7 bases left between them. This CDR3 is 11 amino acids long. CDR3 DNA sequence: TGCAGTGCTAGGTCAGGGTATGGCTACACCTTC. This codes for CSARSGYGYTF.

V is TRBV5-1 and J is TRBJ2-1, with 11 bases aligning to TRBD2. V was clipped by 0 bases and J by 8 bases; unmatched bases: 10. The CDR3 runs to 17 residues. In germline, CDR1 is SGHRS, CDR2 YFSETQ. CDR3 nucleotide sequence: TGCGCCAGCAGCTTGGGATTAGTAGCGGGAGGGGTGGATGAGCAGTTCTTC. This encodes CASSLGLVAGGVDEQFF. The full variable domain, rest sourced from reference TRBV5-1 and TRBJ2-1, is KAGVTQTPRYLIKTRGQQVTLSCSPISGHRSVSWYQQTPGQGLQFLFEYFSETQRNKGNFPGRFSGRQFSNSRSEMNVSTLELGDSALYLCASSLGLVAGGVDEQFFGPGTRLTVL.

The gene calls are TRBV5-4 and TRBJ2-5; 7 bases are a match to TRBD1. The CDR3 extends over 16 amino acids. Germline assignment: CDR1 SGHNT and CDR2 YYREEE (reference sequence). After removal of 4 bases from V and 3 bases from J, the junction contained 12 bases not matched to a gene. The CDR3 region has the DNA TGTGCCAGCAGCAATCCGCCCAGGACAGGAAAAGAGACCCAGTACTTC. Encoded protein: CASSNPPRTGKETQYF.